This TCR beta chain was sequenced in a study of technical replicates of blood from a handful of donors. CDR3 size: 14 residues. V dropped 4 bases and J dropped 1 base, with 11 bases sitting between them. Germline V gene lookup returns CDR1 SGHKS and CDR2 YYEKEE (reference sequence). Produced via immunoSEQ multiplex PCR; TCRdb's table is partial and in-frame only. The sample consists of approximately 70,000 clones, roughly 96% of them appearing once. Sequenced sample: T cells isolated from PBMCs. This chain joins TRBV5-5 and TRBJ1-1; a possible D gene is TRBD1 (5 bases). The sequence derives from a human donor in good health. The DNA for the CDR3 is TGTGCCAGCAGCCGACCTAGGGGGAACACTGAAGCTTTCTTT. It yields the protein CASSRPRGNTEAFF.